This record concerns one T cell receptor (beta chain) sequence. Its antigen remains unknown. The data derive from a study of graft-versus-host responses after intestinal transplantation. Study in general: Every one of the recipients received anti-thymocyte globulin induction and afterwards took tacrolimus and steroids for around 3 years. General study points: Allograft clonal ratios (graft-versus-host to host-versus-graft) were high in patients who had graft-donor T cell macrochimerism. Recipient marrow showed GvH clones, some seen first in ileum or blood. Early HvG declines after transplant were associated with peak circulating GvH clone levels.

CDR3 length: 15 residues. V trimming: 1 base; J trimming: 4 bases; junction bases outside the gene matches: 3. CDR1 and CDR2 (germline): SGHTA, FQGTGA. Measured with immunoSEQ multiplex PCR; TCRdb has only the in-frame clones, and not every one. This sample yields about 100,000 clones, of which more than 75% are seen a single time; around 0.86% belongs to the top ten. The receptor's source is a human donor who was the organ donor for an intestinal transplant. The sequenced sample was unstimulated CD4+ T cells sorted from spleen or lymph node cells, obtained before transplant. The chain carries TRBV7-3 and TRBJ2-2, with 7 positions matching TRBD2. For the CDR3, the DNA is TGTGCCAGCAGCTTAATTGGGGGGGGCACCGGGGAGCTGTTTTTT. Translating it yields CASSLIGGGTGELFF.